These T cell receptor beta chains were read from a single sample in a study of OX40 agonist ivuxolimab in advanced cancers. Assay used: immunoSEQ multiplex PCR; TCRdb lists only in-frame clones, some missing. The sample consists of approximately 81,000 clones, roughly 86% of them appearing once. The sample consisted of CD4+ or CD8+ T cells sorted from blood, taken in a trial of the OX40 agonist ivuxolimab. These receptors were obtained from an adult with an advanced solid tumor such as melanoma, head and neck, liver or kidney cancer. Both conserved end residues are part of each CDR3. Each record gives: D gene, J gene, V gene, clone size, CDR3 protein, CDR3 DNA. The D gene is left open where the match is weak. Expanded clones get a size class; other rows say once, few or many, or leave the size out.

TRBD2 TRBJ2-6 TRBV5-1 few CASSPGLAGEVGANVLTF TGCGCCAGCAGCCCGGGACTAGCGGGAGAAGTTGGGGCCAACGTCCTGACTTTC
. TRBJ2-6 TRBV5-5 . CASSLQGTGANVLTF TGTGCCAGCAGCTTGCAGGGAACTGGGGCCAACGTCCTGACTTTC
TRBD1 TRBJ1-6 TRBV6-5 . CASSTRTGIRSPLHF TGTGCCAGCAGTACCCGGACAGGGATAAGGTCACCCCTCCACTTT
. TRBJ2-3 TRBV4-2 . CASSQNPGGRGDTQYF TGTGCCAGCAGCCAAAACCCGGGGGGCCGGGGAGATACGCAGTATTTT
TRBD2 TRBJ2-7 TRBV2 few CASTHQRGGSEQYF TGTGCCAGCACTCACCAACGCGGGGGAAGCGAGCAGTACTTC
. TRBJ2-2 TRBV29-1 . CSVGIATVNTGELFF TGCAGCGTTGGGATCGCGACAGTGAACACCGGGGAGCTGTTTTTT
TRBD2 TRBJ2-1 TRBV4-2 . CASSPGVAGASYNEQFF TGTGCCAGCAGCCCCGGCGTAGCGGGGGCCTCCTACAATGAGCAGTTCTTC
. TRBJ1-2 TRBV7-2 . CASSLGGSEGYTF TGTGCCAGCAGCTTAGGGGGAAGCGAAGGCTACACCTTC
TRBD1 TRBJ1-2 TRBV11-2 . CASSPRQGNYGYTF TGTGCCAGCAGCCCCCGACAGGGCAACTATGGCTACACCTTC
TRBD2 TRBJ2-3 TRBV5-1 . CASSFRAGYTDTQYF TGCGCCAGCAGCTTTAGAGCGGGGTACACAGATACGCAGTATTTT
. TRBJ1-1 TRBV6-1 . CASSEPGQNTEAFF TGTGCCAGCAGTGAACCAGGGCAGAACACTGAAGCTTTCTTT
. TRBJ2-5 TRBV6-1 . CASSEGDWGGAETQYF TGTGCCAGCAGTGAAGGAGACTGGGGGGGCGCGGAGACCCAGTACTTC
TRBD2 TRBJ2-1 TRBV6-6 . CASSSGLADSYNEQFF TGTGCCAGCAGTTCGGGACTAGCGGACTCCTACAATGAGCAGTTCTTC
. TRBJ2-2 TRBV7-9 . CASSFNGGKTGELFF TGTGCCAGCAGCTTCAACGGCGGGAAAACCGGGGAGCTGTTTTTT
TRBD1 TRBJ1-1 TRBV5-6 . CASSLVDRDNTEAFF TGTGCCAGCAGCTTGGTCGACAGGGACAACACTGAAGCTTTCTTT
. TRBJ1-1 TRBV18 . CASSILRDTEAFF TGTGCCAGCTCAATTCTTAGGGACACTGAAGCTTTCTTT
. TRBJ1-1 TRBV6-5 . CASRLNTEAFF TGTGCCAGCAGGCTAAACACTGAAGCTTTCTTT
TRBD2 TRBJ2-3 TRBV30 . CAWARMTSGSTDTQYF TGTGCCTGGGCCCGAATGACTAGCGGCAGCACAGATACGCAGTATTTT
. TRBJ1-3 TRBV15 . CATSRDPQVSSGNTIYF TGTGCCACCAGCAGAGACCCACAGGTCAGCTCTGGAAACACCATATATTTT
TRBD1 TRBJ1-2 TRBV5-1 . CASGPGQPPYGYTF TGCGCCAGCGGTCCGGGACAGCCCCCATATGGCTACACCTTC
TRBD2 TRBJ2-3 TRBV6-1 . CASRRLAADTQYF TGTGCCAGCCGCCGACTAGCGGCAGATACGCAGTATTTT
. TRBJ1-1 TRBV5-1 . CASSLSDTEAFF TGCGCCAGCAGCTTGTCGGACACTGAAGCTTTCTTT
. TRBJ1-1 TRBV20-1 . CSGIRNTEAFF TGTAGTGGCATCCGAAACACTGAAGCTTTCTTT
. TRBJ2-1 TRBV18 . CASSPPMSGVEQFF TGTGCCAGCTCACCACCGATGTCGGGGGTCGAGCAGTTCTTC
. TRBJ2-2 TRBV19 . CASSTPGLNTGELFF TGTGCCAGTAGTACCCCAGGGTTAAACACCGGGGAGCTGTTTTTT
. TRBJ1-1 TRBV30 . CAWTWYLNTEAFF TGTGCCTGGACTTGGTACTTGAACACTGAAGCTTTCTTT
. TRBJ2-1 TRBV7-3 . CASSLSGGYYNEQFF TGTGCCAGCAGCTTAAGCGGGGGCTACTACAATGAGCAGTTCTTC
. TRBJ1-2 TRBV5-4 . CASSFGGRYYGYTF TGTGCCAGCAGCTTTGGGGGACGATACTATGGCTACACCTTC
. TRBJ2-5 TRBV7-9 once CASSLARQSQETQYF TGTGCCAGCAGCTTAGCCCGACAGTCCCAAGAGACCCAGTACTTC
. TRBJ2-2 TRBV7-3 . CASSAVYTGELFF TGTGCCAGCAGCGCCGTATACACCGGGGAGCTGTTTTTT
. TRBJ2-3 TRBV4-1 few CASSEVGWGLDTQYF TGCGCCAGCAGCGAAGTGGGTTGGGGGTTGGATACGCAGTATTTT
. TRBJ2-7 TRBV5-4 once CASSSWVYYEQYF TGTGCCAGCAGCTCCTGGGTTTACTACGAGCAGTACTTC
. TRBJ2-7 TRBV5-1 . CASSKGQDYEQYF TGCGCCAGCAGCAAAGGACAAGACTACGAGCAGTACTTC
. TRBJ1-6 TRBV7-9 . CATRPMGNSPLHF TGTGCCACCCGCCCAATGGGGAATTCACCCCTCCACTTT
. TRBJ1-2 TRBV5-1 . CASSLLGDLEGYGYTF TGCGCCAGCAGCCTACTCGGGGACCTGGAAGGATATGGCTACACCTTC
. TRBJ2-1 TRBV5-1 . CASSSGQTSYNEQFF TGCGCCAGCAGCTCAGGACAGACTAGTTACAATGAGCAGTTCTTC
. TRBJ1-4 TRBV25-1 . CASSEGGRREEKLFF TGTGCCAGCAGTGAAGGCGGGCGGAGGGAGGAAAAACTGTTTTTT
TRBD2 TRBJ2-2 TRBV5-4 . CASSVAGLGKELFF TGTGCCAGCTCCGTAGCGGGATTGGGTAAAGAGCTGTTTTTT
. TRBJ1-4 TRBV6-1 once CASRVGTTNEKLFF TGTGCCAGCAGGGTCGGGACAACTAATGAAAAACTGTTTTTT
. TRBJ2-7 TRBV28 . CASSFWVTRDEQYF TGTGCCAGCAGTTTTTGGGTCACCCGGGACGAGCAGTACTTC
TRBD1 TRBJ1-2 TRBV29-1 once CSVDPGQGPYGYTF TGCAGCGTGGATCCAGGACAGGGGCCCTATGGCTACACCTTC
. TRBJ2-1 TRBV5-1 . CASSSQGYNEQFF TGCGCCAGCAGCTCTCAGGGTTACAATGAGCAGTTCTTC